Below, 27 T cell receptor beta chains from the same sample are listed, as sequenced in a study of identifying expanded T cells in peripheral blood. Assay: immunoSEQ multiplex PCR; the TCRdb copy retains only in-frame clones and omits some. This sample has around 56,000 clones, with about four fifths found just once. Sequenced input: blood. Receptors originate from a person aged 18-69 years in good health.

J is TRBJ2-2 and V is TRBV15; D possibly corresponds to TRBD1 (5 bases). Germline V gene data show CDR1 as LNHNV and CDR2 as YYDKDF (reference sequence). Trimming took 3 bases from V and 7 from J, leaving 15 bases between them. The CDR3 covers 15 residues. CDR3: CATSRGRAQGGELFF. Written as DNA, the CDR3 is TGTGCCACCAGCAGGGGGCGAGCGCAAGGCGGGGAGCTGTTTTTT.

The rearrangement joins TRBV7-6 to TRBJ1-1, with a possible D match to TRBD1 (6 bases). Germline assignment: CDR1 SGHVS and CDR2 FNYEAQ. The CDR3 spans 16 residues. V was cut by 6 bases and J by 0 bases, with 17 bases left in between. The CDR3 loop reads CASSRGGGQMNTEAFF. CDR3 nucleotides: TGTGCCAGCAGTCGAGGGGGAGGACAGATGAACACTGAAGCTTTCTTT. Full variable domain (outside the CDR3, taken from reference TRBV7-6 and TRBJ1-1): GAGVSQSPRYKVTKRGQDVALRCDPISGHVSLYWYRQALGQGPEFLTYFNYEAQQDKSGLPNDRFSAERPEGSISTLTIQRTEQRDSAMYRCASSRGGGQMNTEAFFGQGTRLTVV.

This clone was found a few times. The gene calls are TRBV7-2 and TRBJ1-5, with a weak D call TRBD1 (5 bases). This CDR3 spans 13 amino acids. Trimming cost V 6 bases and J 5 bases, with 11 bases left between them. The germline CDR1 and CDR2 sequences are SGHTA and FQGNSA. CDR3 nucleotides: TGTGCCAGCAGTCCAGGGTCCCATCAGCCCCAGCATTTT. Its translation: CASSPGSHQPQHF.

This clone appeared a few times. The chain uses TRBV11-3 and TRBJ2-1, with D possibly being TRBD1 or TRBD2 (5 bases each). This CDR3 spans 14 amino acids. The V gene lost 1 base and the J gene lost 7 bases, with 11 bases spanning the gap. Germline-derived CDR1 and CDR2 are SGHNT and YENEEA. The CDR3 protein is CASSLGVGENEQFF. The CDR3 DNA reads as TGTGCCAGCAGCTTAGGCGTGGGGGAGAATGAGCAGTTCTTC.

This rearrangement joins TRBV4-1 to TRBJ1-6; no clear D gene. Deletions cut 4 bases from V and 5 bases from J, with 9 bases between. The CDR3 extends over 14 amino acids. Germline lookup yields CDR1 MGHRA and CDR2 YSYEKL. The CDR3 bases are TGCGCCAGCAGCCCTAATTCGGATAATTCACCCCTCCACTTT. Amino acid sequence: CASSPNSDNSPLHF.

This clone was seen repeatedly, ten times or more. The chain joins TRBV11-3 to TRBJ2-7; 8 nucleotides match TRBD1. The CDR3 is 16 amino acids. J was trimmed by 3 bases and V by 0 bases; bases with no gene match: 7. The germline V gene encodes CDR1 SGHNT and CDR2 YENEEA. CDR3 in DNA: TGTGCCAGCAGCTTAGATCGTACAGGGGGTAACTACGAGCAGTACTTC. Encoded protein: CASSLDRTGGNYEQYF.

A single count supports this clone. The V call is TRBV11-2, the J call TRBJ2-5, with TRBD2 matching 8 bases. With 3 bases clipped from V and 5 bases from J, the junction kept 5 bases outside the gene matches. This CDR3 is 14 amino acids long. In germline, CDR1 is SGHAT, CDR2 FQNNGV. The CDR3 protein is CASSLGLVWETQYF. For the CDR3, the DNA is TGTGCCAGCAGCTTGGGACTAGTGTGGGAGACCCAGTACTTC.

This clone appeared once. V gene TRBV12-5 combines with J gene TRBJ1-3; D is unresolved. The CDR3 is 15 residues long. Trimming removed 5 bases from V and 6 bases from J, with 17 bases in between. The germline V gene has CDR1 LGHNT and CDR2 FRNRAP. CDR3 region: CASGPPFTPPNTIYF. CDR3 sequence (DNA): TGTGCTAGTGGTCCACCGTTTACCCCTCCAAACACCATATATTTT.

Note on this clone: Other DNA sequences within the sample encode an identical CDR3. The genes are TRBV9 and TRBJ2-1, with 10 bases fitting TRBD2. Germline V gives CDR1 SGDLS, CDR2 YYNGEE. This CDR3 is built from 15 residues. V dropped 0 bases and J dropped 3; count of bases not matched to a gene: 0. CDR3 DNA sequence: TGTGCCAGCAGCGTAGGACTAGCGGGCTACAATGAGCAGTTCTTC. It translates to CASSVGLAGYNEQFF.

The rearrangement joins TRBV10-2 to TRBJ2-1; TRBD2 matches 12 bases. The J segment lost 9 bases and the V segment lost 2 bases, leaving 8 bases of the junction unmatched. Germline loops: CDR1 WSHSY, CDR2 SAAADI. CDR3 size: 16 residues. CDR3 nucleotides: TGCGCCAGCAGTGAGAGGCTAGCGGGGGGGCCGGGTGAGCAGTTCTTC. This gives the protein CASSERLAGGPGEQFF.

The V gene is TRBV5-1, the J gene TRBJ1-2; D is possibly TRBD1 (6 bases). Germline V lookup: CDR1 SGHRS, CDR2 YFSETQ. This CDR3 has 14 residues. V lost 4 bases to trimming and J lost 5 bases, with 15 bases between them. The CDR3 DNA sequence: TGCGCCAGCAGCCTTGGGACAAGACCTTATGGCTACACCTTC. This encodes CASSLGTRPYGYTF. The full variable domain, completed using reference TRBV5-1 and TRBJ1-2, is KAGVTQTPRYLIKTRGQQVTLSCSPISGHRSVSWYQQTPGQGLQFLFEYFSETQRNKGNFPGRFSGRQFSNSRSEMNVSTLELGDSALYLCASSLGTRPYGYTFGSGTRLTVV.

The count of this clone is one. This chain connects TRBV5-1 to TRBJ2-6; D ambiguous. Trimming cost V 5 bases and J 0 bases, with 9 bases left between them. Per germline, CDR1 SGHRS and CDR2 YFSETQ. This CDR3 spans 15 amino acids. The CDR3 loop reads CASSMSGSGANVLTF. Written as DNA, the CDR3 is TGCGCCAGCAGTATGTCCGGCTCTGGGGCCAACGTCCTGACTTTC.

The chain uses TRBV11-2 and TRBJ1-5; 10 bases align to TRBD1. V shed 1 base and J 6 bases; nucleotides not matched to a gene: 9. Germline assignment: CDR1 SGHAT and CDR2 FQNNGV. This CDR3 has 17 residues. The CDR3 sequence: CASSLAGPGQGSQPQHF. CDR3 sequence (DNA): TGTGCCAGCAGCTTAGCGGGCCCGGGACAGGGGAGTCAGCCCCAGCATTTT.

The CDR3, as DNA: TGTGCCACCAGCAGAGAGGGGCTCTCCTACGAGCAGTACTTC. Its translation is CATSREGLSYEQYF. The chain couples TRBV15 to TRBJ2-7, with a tentative D call TRBD1 (5 bases). CDR3 length: 14 amino acids. The germline V gene has CDR1 LNHNV and CDR2 YYDKDF (reference sequence). Trimming shortened V by 0 bases and J by 0 bases, and 6 bases separated the two germline ends.

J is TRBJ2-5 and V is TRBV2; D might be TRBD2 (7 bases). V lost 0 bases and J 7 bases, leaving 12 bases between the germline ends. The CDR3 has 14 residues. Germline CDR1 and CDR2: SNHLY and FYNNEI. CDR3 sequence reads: CASSEARGAVTQYF. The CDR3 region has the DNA TGTGCCAGCAGTGAAGCCCGGGGGGCGGTGACCCAGTACTTC.

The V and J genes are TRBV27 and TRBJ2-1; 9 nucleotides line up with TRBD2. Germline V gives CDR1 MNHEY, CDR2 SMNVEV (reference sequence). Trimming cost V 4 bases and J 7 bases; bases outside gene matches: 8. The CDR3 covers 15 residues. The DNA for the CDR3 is TGTGCCAGCAGTTCTCTTGGGACTAGCAGGAATGAGCAGTTCTTC. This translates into CASSSLGTSRNEQFF.

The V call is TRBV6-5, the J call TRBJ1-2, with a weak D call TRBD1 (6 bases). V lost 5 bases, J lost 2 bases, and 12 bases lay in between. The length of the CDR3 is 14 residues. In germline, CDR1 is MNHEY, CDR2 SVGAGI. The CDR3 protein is CASSPGQLNYGYTF. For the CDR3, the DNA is TGTGCCAGCAGTCCGGGACAACTAAACTATGGCTACACCTTC.

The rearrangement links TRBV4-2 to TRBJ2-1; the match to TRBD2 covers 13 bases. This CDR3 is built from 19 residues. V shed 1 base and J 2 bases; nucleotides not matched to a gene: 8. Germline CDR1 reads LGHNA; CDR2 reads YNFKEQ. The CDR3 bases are TGTGCCAGCAGCCAAGCCGGACTAGCGGGAGTTATTCCCTACAATGAGCAGTTCTTC. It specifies CASSQAGLAGVIPYNEQFF.

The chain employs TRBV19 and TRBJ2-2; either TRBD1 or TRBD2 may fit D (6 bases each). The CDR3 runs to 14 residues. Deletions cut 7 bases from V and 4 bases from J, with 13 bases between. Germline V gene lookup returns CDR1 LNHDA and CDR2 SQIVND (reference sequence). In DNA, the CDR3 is TGTGCCAGTATTAACAGGGACTCCACCGGGGAGCTGTTTTTT. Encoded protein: CASINRDSTGELFF.

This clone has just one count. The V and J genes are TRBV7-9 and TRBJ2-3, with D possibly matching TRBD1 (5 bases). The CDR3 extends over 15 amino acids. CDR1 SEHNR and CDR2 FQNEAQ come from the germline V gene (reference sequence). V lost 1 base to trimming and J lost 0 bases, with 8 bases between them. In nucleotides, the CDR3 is TGTGCCAGCAGCTTAGAGGGGTCTAGCACAGATACGCAGTATTTT. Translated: CASSLEGSSTDTQYF.

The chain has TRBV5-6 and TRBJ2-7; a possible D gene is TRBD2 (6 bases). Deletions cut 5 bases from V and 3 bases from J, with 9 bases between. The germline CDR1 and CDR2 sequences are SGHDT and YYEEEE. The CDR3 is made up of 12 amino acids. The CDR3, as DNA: TGTGCCAGCAGTGTGGGGGGCTACGAGCAGTACTTC. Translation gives CASSVGGYEQYF.

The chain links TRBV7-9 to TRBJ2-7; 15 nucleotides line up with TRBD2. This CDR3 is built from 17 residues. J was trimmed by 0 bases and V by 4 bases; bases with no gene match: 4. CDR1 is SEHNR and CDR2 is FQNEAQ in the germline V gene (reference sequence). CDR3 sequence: CASSSQGLAGGSYEQYF. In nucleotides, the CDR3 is TGTGCCAGCAGCTCCCAGGGACTAGCGGGAGGCTCCTACGAGCAGTACTTC.

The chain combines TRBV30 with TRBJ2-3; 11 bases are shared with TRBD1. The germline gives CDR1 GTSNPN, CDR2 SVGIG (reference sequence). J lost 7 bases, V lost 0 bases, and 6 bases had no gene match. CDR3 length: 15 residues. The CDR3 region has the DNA TGTGCCTGGAGTGTACGGGGACAGGGGGAGAATACGCAGTATTTT. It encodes CAWSVRGQGENTQYF.

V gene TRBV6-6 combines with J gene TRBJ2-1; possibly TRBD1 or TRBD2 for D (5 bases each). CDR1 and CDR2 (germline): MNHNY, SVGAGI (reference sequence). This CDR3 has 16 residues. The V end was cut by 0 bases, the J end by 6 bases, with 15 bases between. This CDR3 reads CASSYSTGTEINEQFF. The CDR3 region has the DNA TGTGCCAGCAGTTACTCGACCGGGACCGAGATCAATGAGCAGTTCTTC.

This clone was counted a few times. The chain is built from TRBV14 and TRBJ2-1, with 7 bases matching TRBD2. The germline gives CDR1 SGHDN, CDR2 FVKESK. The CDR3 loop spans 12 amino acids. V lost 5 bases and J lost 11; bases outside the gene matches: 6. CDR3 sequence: CASSKSGVQQFF. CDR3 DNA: TGTGCCAGCAGCAAAAGCGGGGTACAGCAGTTCTTC.

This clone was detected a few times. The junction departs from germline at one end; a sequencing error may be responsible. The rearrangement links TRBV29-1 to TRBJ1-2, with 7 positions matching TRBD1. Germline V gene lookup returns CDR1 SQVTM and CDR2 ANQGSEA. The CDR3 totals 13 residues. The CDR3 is CSGERDSGYGYTF. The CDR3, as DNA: TGCAGCGGTGAACGGGACAGCGGGTATGGCTACACCTTC.

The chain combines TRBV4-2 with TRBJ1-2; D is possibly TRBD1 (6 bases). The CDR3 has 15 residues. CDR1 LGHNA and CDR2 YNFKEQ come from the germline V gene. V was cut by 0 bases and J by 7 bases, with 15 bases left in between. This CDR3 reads CASSQENTGGSGYTF. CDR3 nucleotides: TGTGCCAGCAGCCAAGAGAATACTGGGGGCAGTGGCTACACCTTC.